This paragraph reports one T cell receptor beta chain. The table lists this clone with a count of one. No cognate antigen has been identified for it. Relative to the germline gene, one junction end is altered; a read error may explain this. The data are from a study of shared clonotypes between healthy human individuals (TCRdb year 2020). Describing the broader study: A few men and a couple of women, aged 18 to 49 years, made up the cohort. For each donor, CD4 naive and CD4 memory were each given three plates, CD8 naive was given two plates, and CD8 memory was given one plate. To estimate repertoire size and how much clonotype sharing occurs between individuals, the study deeply sequenced the blood TCR repertoires of five healthy adults. Different laboratories and diverse techniques were used to prepare libraries and sequence TCR repertoires, to increase sequencing depth and limit assay-specific biases. Between about 0.85 and 10 billion PBMCs per donor were obtained by leukapheresis.

Points the paper makes about the study in general: Naive subsets generally had larger estimated clonotype richness than memory subsets did. Clonotypes shared by all four sorted-subset donors showed higher generation probabilities than non-shared clonotypes. Because the study included only a small number of donors, the genetic and exposure-history diversity represented was limited. Across a few donors, 4.5% to 6.5% of naive CD4, over 3% of naive CD8, about 2% of memory CD4, and approximately 0.4% of memory CD8 clonotypes were shared. Incomplete sequencing was indicated by rarefaction of sorted-subset datasets, despite the large sequencing depth. Pairwise subsampling indicated that sequencing depth was expected to affect the degree of clonotype sharing among donors. Sampling was limited to blood, and TCR repertoires in tissue likely differ from TCR repertoires in blood.

Donors were healthy HIV-negative adults with no recently reported acute infections or vaccinations. Every donor was a Caucasian adult living in Nashville, Tennessee, USA. CD4+ T cells were enriched through magnetic negative selection, after which naive cells were positively selected on CD45RA and the remaining negative fraction served as the memory subset. After blood collection by leukapheresis, PBMCs were isolated using Ficoll-Histopaque density gradient centrifugation and then cryopreserved in the vapor phase of liquid nitrogen. Analytical flow cytometry was used to check the purity and quantity of each magnetically sorted T cell population. Each sorted fraction had its genomic DNA isolated and then quantified by UV absorbance on a Nanodrop 2000c. CDR1 is given as SSHAT and CDR2 as FNYEAQ, both from the germline V gene (reference sequence). From the cysteine up to the phenylalanine, the CDR3 has a length of 15 residues. Only the CDR3 region is kept as DNA, spanning 45 bases read in frame from base 1.

Using the deep immunoSEQ assay, multiplex PCR amplified TCR CDR3 regions from genomic DNA. Extracted genomic DNA from each cell subset was distributed evenly across all wells of several immunoSEQ 96-well plates, and each plate was treated as a replicate. For sorted subsets, roughly 200 ng of genomic DNA, equivalent to 25,000 to 35,000 T cell genomes, went into each replicate PCR. Purified libraries were quantified with a Qubit 3.0 fluorometer, sized on a Bioanalyzer 2100, and re-quantified with the KAPA Library Quantification kit. Every immunoSEQ 96-well plate was sequenced on a dedicated single-read 150-cycle Illumina NextSeq 550 flow cell. Under the source paper's analysis protocol: Because the immunoSEQ output included only junctional sequences and no quality scores, the filtering could not be the same as the filtering used for full-length reads. To assign V/J genes and CDR3, sequences were annotated using PyIR, a Python wrapper for IgBLAST v1.9, with IMGT germline references. Reads were filtered out if the reads had weak V/J assignments (E-value above 1e-6), no CDR3, stop codons, out-of-frame junctions, or ambiguous translated residues. A V3J clonotype was defined by an identical inferred V gene, J gene, and CDR3 amino acid sequence. The percentage overlap between two repertoires was calculated by dividing the number of shared unique clonotypes by the size of the smaller repertoire. Richness of each repertoire was evaluated using RTK rarefaction, the Chao1 estimator, and Recon v2.1 estimates of unobserved clonotypes. Generation probabilities for all TCRbeta clonotypes obtained by the gDNA method from a few donors were computed using OLGA. TCRdb re-hosts the immuneACCESS table, in-frame sequences only. Its copies lack some clones; in the studies checked, an unresolved V gene accounts for under half of them, and the cause for the rest is not known. For V, J and clone size, that table is used; D and trimming come from the DNA. This sample is represented by approximately 2.4 million clones; around 95% of them were singletons. Together, the top ten hold 0.1% to 0.15% of the sample.

The receptor was isolated from a man aged 18-30 years in good health. The V and J segments used are TRBV7-7 and TRBJ2-5; the junction holds 11 bases that match TRBD1. The sample consisted of naive CD4+ T cells sorted from blood. In the paper's terms, the cell subset or site label means: CD45RA+ positively selected. The sequence in DNA is TGTGCTAGCAGCTCGGGACAGGGGGGGCAAGAGACCCAGTACTTC. Translation gives CASSSGQGGQETQYF.